This is a list of T cell receptor beta chains from one sample in a study of T-cell memory formation after mild COVID-19. TCRdb re-analysed the 5' RACE reads in MiXCR, keeping a single row per CDR3 protein. The sample has approximately 180,000 distinct CDR3 sequences; 16% are singletons. Sequences were obtained from PBMCs or a T cell subset sorted from them (not recorded which). The source is an adult woman who had mild COVID-19 (a few samples of this study predate the infection). Cell type and time point are not known. The CDR3 runs from the conserved cysteine through the conserved F or W. D genes are given only for firm matches. Some rows have no size entry. The others give once, few or many, or a class for an expanded clone.

V gene,J gene,D gene,clone size,CDR3 DNA,CDR3 protein
TRBV6-6,TRBJ1-1,.,.,TGTGCCAGCAGAGGGGCCATATCAAGCACTGAAGCTTTCTTT,CASRGAISSTEAFF
TRBV12-3/TRBV12-4,TRBJ2-7,TRBD1,few,TGTGCCAGCAGGTTGACAGGGAGCTACGAGCAGTACTTC,CASRLTGSYEQYF
TRBV5-4,TRBJ2-1,.,few,TGTGCCAGCAGCTTTCACTACAATGAGCAGTTCTTC,CASSFHYNEQFF
TRBV7-2,TRBJ2-1,TRBD1,.,TGTGCCAGCAGCCCTCAGGGGGCGCTTTACAATGAGCAGTTCTTC,CASSPQGALYNEQFF
TRBV19,TRBJ1-2,.,.,TGTGCCAGTAGTAACTTGCGAGGCTACACCTTC,CASSNLRGYTF
TRBV5-6,TRBJ2-1,.,many,TGTGCCAGCAGCCCGAGGAGGAGGCGGTCAGCGGGCAATGAGCAGTTCTTC,CASSPRRRRSAGNEQFF
TRBV7-7,TRBJ2-2,.,.,TGTGCCAGCAGCTTACAATGGAACACCGGGGAGCTGTTTTTT,CASSLQWNTGELFF
TRBV5-1,TRBJ2-1,.,medium-sized,TGCGCCAGCAGCCAGCTCGCCTACAATGAGCAGTTCTTC,CASSQLAYNEQFF
TRBV3-1,TRBJ1-1,TRBD1,.,TGTGCCAGCAGCCCCCTTTTAGGGGGCGCGGTTGAAGCTTTCTTT,CASSPLLGGAVEAFF
TRBV7-9,TRBJ1-1,.,.,TGTGCCAGCAGCCCCCCGGTGTTGGGGGAACCTGAAGCTTTCTTT,CASSPPVLGEPEAFF
TRBV5-1,TRBJ1-4,.,.,TGCGCCAGCAGCCCGGAAGGGACGGGGAATGAAAAACTGTTTTTT,CASSPEGTGNEKLFF
TRBV19,TRBJ2-3,.,.,TGTGCCAGTACCGTGGACTTTCTCACAGATACGCAGTATTTT,CASTVDFLTDTQYF
TRBV10-2,TRBJ2-2,.,.,TGCGCCAGCAGGGGCAATCGGGACACCGGGGAGCTGTTTTTT,CASRGNRDTGELFF
TRBV5-5,TRBJ1-3,.,many,TGTGCCAGCAGCTTGTCTGGAAACACCATATATTTT,CASSLSGNTIYF
TRBV12-3/TRBV12-4,TRBJ2-7,.,few,TGTGCCAGCCGCTTACAGGGATCGGACCTCTACGAGCAGTACTTC,CASRLQGSDLYEQYF
TRBV5-1,TRBJ2-1,TRBD2,.,TGCGCCAGCAGCGTCCCACTAGCGGGGGGGTATAATGAGCAGTTCTTC,CASSVPLAGGYNEQFF
TRBV7-7,TRBJ1-1,.,many,TGTGCTAGCAGCTTATCGTTGAACACTGAAGCTTTCTTT,CASSLSLNTEAFF
TRBV20-1,TRBJ2-5,TRBD2,.,TGCAGTGCCACTAGGACTAGCGGGGGGACAGCCCAGTACTTC,CSATRTSGGTAQYF
TRBV15,TRBJ2-7,TRBD1,.,TGTGCCACCAGCAGAGGGACAGGGGCTAACTACGAGCAGTACTTC,CATSRGTGANYEQYF
TRBV12-3/TRBV12-4,TRBJ2-5,TRBD2,few,TGTGCCAGCAGTTTTTTTAGCGGGAGAGAAGGGACCCAGTACTTC,CASSFFSGREGTQYF
TRBV12-3/TRBV12-4,TRBJ2-3,.,.,TGTGCCAGCAGTTCCCCACCGGGAACGCAGTATTTT,CASSSPPGTQYF
TRBV5-1,TRBJ2-5,TRBD1,few,TGCGCCAGCAGCCCGAGGGACAGGTCGAGGGAGACCCAGTACTTC,CASSPRDRSRETQYF
TRBV5-1,TRBJ2-5,.,few,TGCGCCAGCACCCCTGTGAAAGGCCCCGCCGTTCAGGGCCCCCAAGAGACCCAGTACTTC,CASTPVKGPAVQGPQETQYF
TRBV28,TRBJ2-2,TRBD1,few,TGTGCCAGCAGGACCGGGACAGACACCGGGGAGCTGTTTTTT,CASRTGTDTGELFF
TRBV12-3/TRBV12-4,TRBJ2-1,.,.,TGTGCCAGCAGCTCTCAGGACTACAATGAGCAGTTCTTC,CASSSQDYNEQFF
TRBV18,TRBJ1-2,.,.,TGTGCCAGCTCCAACCAGGGGAGGAAGGATGGCTACACCTTC,CASSNQGRKDGYTF
TRBV5-1,TRBJ2-3,.,many,TGCGCCAGCAGCTTGGAGATATGGGATACGCAGTATTTT,CASSLEIWDTQYF
TRBV6-5,TRBJ1-2,.,once,TGTGCCAGCAGTTACACCCAGTACTATGGCTACACCTTC,CASSYTQYYGYTF
TRBV7-9,TRBJ2-7,TRBD2,few,TGTGCCAGCAGCCCAAGAGCGGGGGGAGGATCCTACGAGCAGTACTTC,CASSPRAGGGSYEQYF